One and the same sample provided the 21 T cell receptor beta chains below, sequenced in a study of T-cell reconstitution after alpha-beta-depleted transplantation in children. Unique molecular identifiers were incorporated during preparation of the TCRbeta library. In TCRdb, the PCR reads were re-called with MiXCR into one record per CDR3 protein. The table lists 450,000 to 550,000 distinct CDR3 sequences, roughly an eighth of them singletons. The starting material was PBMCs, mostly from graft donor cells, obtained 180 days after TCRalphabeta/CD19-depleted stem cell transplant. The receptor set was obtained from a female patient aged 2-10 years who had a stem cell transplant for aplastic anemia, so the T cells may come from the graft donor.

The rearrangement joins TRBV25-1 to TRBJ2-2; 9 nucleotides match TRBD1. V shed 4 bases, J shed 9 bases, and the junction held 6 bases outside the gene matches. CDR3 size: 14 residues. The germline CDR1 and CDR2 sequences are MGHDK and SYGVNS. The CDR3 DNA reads TGTGCCAGCAGTGGGCCTACAGGGGGCCGGGAGCTGTTTTTT. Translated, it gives CASSGPTGGRELFF.

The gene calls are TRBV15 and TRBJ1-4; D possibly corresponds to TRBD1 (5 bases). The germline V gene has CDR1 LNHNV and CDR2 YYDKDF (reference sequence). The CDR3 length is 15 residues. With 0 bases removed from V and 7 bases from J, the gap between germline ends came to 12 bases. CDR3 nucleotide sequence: TGTGCCACCAGCAGAGATAAAGGGGCGAGTGAAAAACTGTTTTTT. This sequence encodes CATSRDKGASEKLFF.

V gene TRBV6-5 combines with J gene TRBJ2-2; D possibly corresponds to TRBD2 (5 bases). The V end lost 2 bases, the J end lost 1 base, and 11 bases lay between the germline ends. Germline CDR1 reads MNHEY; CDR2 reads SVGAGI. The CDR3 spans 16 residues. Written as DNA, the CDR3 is TGTGCCAGCAGTTACGAGTCAGGACTGAACACCGGGGAGCTGTTTTTT. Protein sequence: CASSYESGLNTGELFF.

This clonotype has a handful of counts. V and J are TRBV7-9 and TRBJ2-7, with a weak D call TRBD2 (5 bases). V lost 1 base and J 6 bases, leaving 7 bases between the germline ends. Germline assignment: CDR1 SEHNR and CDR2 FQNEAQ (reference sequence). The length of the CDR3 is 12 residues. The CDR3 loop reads CASSLDGSEQYV. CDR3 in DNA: TGTGCCAGCAGCTTAGATGGGAGCGAGCAGTACGTC.

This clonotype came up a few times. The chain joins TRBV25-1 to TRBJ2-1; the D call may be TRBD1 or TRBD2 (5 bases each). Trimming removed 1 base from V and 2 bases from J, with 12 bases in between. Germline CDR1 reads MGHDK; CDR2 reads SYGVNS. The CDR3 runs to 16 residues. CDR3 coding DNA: TGTGCCAGCAGTGAATGGGGGAGAGGGCCCTACAATGAGCAGTTCTTC. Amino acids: CASSEWGRGPYNEQFF.

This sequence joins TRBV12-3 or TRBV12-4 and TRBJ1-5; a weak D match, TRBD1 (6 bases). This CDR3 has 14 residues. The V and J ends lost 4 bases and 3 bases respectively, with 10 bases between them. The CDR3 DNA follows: TGTGCCAGCAGTTGGACAGCTTTCAATCAGCCCCAGCATTTT. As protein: CASSWTAFNQPQHF.

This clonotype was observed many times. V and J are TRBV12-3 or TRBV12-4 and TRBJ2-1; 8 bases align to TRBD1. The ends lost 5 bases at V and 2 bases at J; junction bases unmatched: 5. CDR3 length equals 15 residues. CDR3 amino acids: CASSPRQGTYNEQFF. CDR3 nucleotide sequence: TGTGCCAGCAGTCCCCGACAGGGGACCTACAATGAGCAGTTCTTC.

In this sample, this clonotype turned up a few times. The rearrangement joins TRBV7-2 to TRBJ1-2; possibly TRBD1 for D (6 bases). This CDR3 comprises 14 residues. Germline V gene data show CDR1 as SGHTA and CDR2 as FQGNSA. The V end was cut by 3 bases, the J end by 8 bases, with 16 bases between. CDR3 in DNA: TGTGCCAGCAGCTTCCTGGGGGCGGGGGAAGGCTACACCTTC. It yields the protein CASSFLGAGEGYTF.

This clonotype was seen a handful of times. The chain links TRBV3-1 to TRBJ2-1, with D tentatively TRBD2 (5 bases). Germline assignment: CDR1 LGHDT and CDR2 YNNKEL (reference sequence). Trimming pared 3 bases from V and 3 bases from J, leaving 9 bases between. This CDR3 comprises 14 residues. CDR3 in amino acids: CASSHRGHYNEQFF. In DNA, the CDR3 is TGTGCCAGCAGCCATCGAGGGCACTACAATGAGCAGTTCTTC.

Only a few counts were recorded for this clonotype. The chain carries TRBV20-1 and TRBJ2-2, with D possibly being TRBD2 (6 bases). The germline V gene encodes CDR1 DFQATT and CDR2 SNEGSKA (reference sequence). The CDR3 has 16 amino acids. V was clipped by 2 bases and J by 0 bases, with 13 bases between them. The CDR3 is CSARPTSLSNTGELFF. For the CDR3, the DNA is TGCAGTGCTAGACCTACTAGCCTTTCGAACACCGGGGAGCTGTTTTTT.

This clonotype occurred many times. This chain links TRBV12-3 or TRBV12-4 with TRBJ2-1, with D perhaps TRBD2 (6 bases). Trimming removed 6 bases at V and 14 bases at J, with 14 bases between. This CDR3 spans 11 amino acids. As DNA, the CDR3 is TGTGCCAGCAGCCTCAGCGGGCCCGAGTTCTTC. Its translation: CASSLSGPEFF.

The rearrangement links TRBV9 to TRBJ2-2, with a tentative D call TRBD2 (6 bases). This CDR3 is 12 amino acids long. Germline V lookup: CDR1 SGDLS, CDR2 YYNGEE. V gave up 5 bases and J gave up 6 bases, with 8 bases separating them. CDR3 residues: CASRGGAGELFF. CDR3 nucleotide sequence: TGTGCCAGCAGGGGGGGAGCCGGGGAGCTGTTTTTT.

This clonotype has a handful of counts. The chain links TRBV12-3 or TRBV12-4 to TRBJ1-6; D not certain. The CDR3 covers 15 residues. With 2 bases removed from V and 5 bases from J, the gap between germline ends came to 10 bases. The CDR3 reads CASSLSTADNSPLHF. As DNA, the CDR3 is TGTGCCAGCAGTTTAAGTACGGCCGATAATTCACCCCTCCACTTT.

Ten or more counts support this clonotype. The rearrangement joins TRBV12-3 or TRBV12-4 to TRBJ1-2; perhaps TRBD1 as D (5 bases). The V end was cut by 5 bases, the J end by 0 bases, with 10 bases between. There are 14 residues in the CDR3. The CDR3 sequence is CASSPGLANYGYTF. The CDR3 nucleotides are TGTGCCAGCAGTCCAGGGCTAGCTAACTATGGCTACACCTTC.

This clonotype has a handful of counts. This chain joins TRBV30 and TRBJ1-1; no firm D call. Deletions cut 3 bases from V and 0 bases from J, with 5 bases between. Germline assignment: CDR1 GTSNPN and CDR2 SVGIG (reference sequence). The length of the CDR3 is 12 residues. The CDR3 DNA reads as TGTGCCTGGAGAGCGGTGAACACTGAAGCTTTCTTT. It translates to CAWRAVNTEAFF.

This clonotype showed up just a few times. The CDR3 coding sequence is TGCAGTGCTACCTTGCTTGCGGGCTCTAGCTCCTACAATGAGCAGTTCTTC. This translates into CSATLLAGSSSYNEQFF. The chain uses TRBV20-1 and TRBJ2-1; TRBD2 might be the D (5 bases). The CDR3 covers 17 residues. The ends were cut back, 4 bases at V and 0 bases at J, with 19 bases in the middle. Germline V gene sequence: CDR1 DFQATT, CDR2 SNEGSKA (reference sequence).

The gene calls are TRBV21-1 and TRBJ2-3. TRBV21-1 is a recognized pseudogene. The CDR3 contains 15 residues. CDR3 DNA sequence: TGTGCCAGCAGCAAGAAGGACGTCACCACAGATACGCAGTATTTT. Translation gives CASSKKDVTTDTQYF.

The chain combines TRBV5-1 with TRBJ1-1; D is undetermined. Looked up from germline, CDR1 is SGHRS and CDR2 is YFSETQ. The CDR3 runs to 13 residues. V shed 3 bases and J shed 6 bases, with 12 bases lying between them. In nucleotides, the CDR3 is TGCGCCAGCAGCTCCAAGGTTAGTCCTGAAGCTTTCTTT. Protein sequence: CASSSKVSPEAFF.

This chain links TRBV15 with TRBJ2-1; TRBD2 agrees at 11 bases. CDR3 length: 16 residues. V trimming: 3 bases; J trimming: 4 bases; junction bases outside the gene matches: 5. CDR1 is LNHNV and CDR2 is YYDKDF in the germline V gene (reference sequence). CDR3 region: CATSRRASGGYNEQFF. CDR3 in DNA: TGTGCCACCAGCAGGCGGGCTAGCGGGGGGTACAATGAGCAGTTCTTC.

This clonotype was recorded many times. The CDR3 nucleotides read TGTGCCAGCACTATGGACACCAGTACGGGCGAGCAGTACTTC. Translation: CASTMDTSTGEQYF. The rearrangement uses TRBV12-3 or TRBV12-4 and TRBJ2-7, with a possible D match to TRBD1 (5 bases). The V gene lost 7 bases and the J gene lost 6 bases, with 19 bases spanning the gap. The CDR3 length is 14 residues.

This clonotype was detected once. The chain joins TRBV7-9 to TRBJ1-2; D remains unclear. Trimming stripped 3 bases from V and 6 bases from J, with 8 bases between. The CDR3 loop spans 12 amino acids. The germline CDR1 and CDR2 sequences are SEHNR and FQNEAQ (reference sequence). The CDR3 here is CASSFREDGYTF. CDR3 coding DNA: TGTGCCAGCAGCTTCCGGGAAGATGGCTACACCTTC.